These T cell receptor beta chains were read from a single sample in a study of early T cells in non-severe SARS-CoV-2 infection. MiXCR, run by TCRdb on the 5' RACE reads, gives a single entry per CDR3 protein. The sample consists of tens of thousands of distinct CDR3 sequences, about 4% of them appearing once. Sequencing was done on a sample of whole blood. All receptors derive from an adult who was a healthcare worker with PCR-confirmed SARS-CoV-2 infection or an uninfected control (not recorded which). Both conserved end residues are part of each CDR3. Each record gives: J gene, V gene, clone size, D gene, CDR3 DNA, CDR3 protein. A D gene is named only where the DNA matches it firmly. Clone size is given for some rows only: seen once, a few or many times, or a class if the clone is expanded.

TRBJ1-4 TRBV7-2 many . TGTGCCAGCAGCTCCAGAAAATCTAATGAAAAACTGTTTTTT CASSSRKSNEKLFF
TRBJ2-7 TRBV11-2 many TRBD1 TGTGCCAGCAGCTTCGGGACAGGGGGCTCCTACGAGCAGTACTTC CASSFGTGGSYEQYF
TRBJ2-1 TRBV7-8 many TRBD2 TGTGCCAGCAGGATAGCGGGTGGCAATGAGCAGTTCTTC CASRIAGGNEQFF
TRBJ2-1 TRBV19 few TRBD2 TGTGCCAGTAGTACCGCGGGGGTAGGTGAGCAGTTCTTC CASSTAGVGEQFF
TRBJ2-5 TRBV7-9 few . TGTGCCAGCAGCTTAGTCTTCGTCGGAGGGCAAGAGACCCAGTACTTC CASSLVFVGGQETQYF
TRBJ2-7 TRBV29-1 many TRBD1 TGCAGCGTTGAGACGGGACAGAGACCAAACTACGAGCAGTACTTC CSVETGQRPNYEQYF
TRBJ2-3 TRBV20-1 many . TGCAGTGCTAGGCCCCCGGACAGTTCTAGCACAGATACGCAGTATTTT CSARPPDSSSTDTQYF
TRBJ2-1 TRBV7-2 few . TGTGCCAGCAGCTTCAGACAGGACAATGAGCAGTTCTTC CASSFRQDNEQFF
TRBJ1-1 TRBV6-2/TRBV6-3 many . TGTGCCAGCAGTTACTCGAATCGGGGAGGGAGCACTGAAGCTTTCTTT CASSYSNRGGSTEAFF
TRBJ2-3 TRBV6-2/TRBV6-3 many . TGTGCCAGCAGTTACTCCCGACGAGCGAGCACAGATACGCAGTATTTT CASSYSRRASTDTQYF
TRBJ2-3 TRBV5-1 many . TGCGCCAGCAGCTTGGATACAGGGTCGCAGTATTTT CASSLDTGSQYF
TRBJ2-5 TRBV5-1 many TRBD1 TGCGCCAGCAGCCTGGGCCGGGACAGCGTTAAAGAGACCCAGTACTTC CASSLGRDSVKETQYF
TRBJ1-1 TRBV9 many . TGTGCCAGCAGCGTAGAAGTGAGGAACACTGAAGCTTTCTTT CASSVEVRNTEAFF
TRBJ2-7 TRBV6-2/TRBV6-3 . . TGTGCCAGCAGTTACCGCTCCTACGAGCAGTACTTC CASSYRSYEQYF
TRBJ2-7 TRBV7-6 many . TGTGCCAGCAGCTTGCCGGACAGCCACGAGCAGTACTTC CASSLPDSHEQYF
TRBJ1-1 TRBV20-1 many . TGCAGTGCTAGAGAGGATCTCGGGTACACTGAAGCTTTCTTT CSAREDLGYTEAFF
TRBJ1-1 TRBV7-3 . . TGTGCCAGCAGCTCCCAGGGAGGGGCCACTGAAGCTTTCTTT CASSSQGGATEAFF
TRBJ2-1 TRBV6-2/TRBV6-3 many TRBD2 TGTGCCAGCAGTTACCCGGGACTAGCGGGATCCTACAATGAGCAGTTCTTC CASSYPGLAGSYNEQFF